In this sample, the clone carrying this TCR beta chain turned up a few times. Its specificity is unknown. V was clipped by 0 bases and J by 6 bases, with 3 bases between them. Germline values: CDR1 SGHNT, CDR2 YYREEE (reference sequence). The CDR3 runs to 12 residues. The sample is drawn from a study of OX40 agonist ivuxolimab in advanced cancers. Across the whole study: Administration of intravenous ivuxolimab to patients occurred every 2 weeks at 0.01 to 10 mg/kg.

Produced via immunoSEQ multiplex PCR; TCRdb's table is partial and in-frame only. This table holds tens of thousands of clones, around nine tenths found once. Study outcomes and limitations: Expanded clones belonging to CD8+ T cells outnumbered, on average, those of CD4+.

V usage is TRBV5-4 and J usage is TRBJ1-4; no clear D gene. The receptor comes from an adult with an advanced solid tumor such as melanoma, head and neck, liver or kidney cancer. The sequencing used CD4+ or CD8+ T cells sorted from blood, collected in a trial of the OX40 agonist ivuxolimab. The CDR3 nucleotides are TGTGCCAGCAGCTTGGCCGATGAAAAACTGTTTTTT. It encodes CASSLADEKLFF.